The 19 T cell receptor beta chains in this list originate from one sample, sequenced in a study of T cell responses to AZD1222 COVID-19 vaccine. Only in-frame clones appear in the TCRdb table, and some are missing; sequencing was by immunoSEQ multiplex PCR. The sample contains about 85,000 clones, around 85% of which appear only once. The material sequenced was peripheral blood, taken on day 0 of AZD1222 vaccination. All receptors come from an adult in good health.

The CDR3 loop reads CASTDLGLAKNIQYF. The CDR3 bases are TGTGCCAGCACCGACCTGGGGCTAGCCAAAAACATTCAGTACTTC. The chain couples TRBV28 to TRBJ2-4; possible D gene TRBD1, 5 bases. Per germline, CDR1 MDHEN and CDR2 SYDVKM. CDR3 size: 15 residues. V was cut by 7 bases and J by 0 bases, with 13 bases left in between. The complete variable domain, with remaining parts taken from reference TRBV28 and TRBJ2-4, reads DVKVTQSSRYLVKRTGEKVFLECVQDMDHENMFWYRQDPGLGLRLIYFSYDVKMKEKGDIPEGYSVSREKKERFSLILESASTNQTSMYLCASTDLGLAKNIQYFGAGTRLSVL.

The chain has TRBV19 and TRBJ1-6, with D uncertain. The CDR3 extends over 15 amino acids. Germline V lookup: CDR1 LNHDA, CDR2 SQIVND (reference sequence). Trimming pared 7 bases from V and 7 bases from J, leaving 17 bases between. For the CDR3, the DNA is TGTGCCAGTACACCACGGGAGGTTCTGAATTCACCCCTCCACTTT. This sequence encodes CASTPREVLNSPLHF. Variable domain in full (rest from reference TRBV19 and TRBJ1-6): DGGITQSPKYLFRKEGQNVTLSCEQNLNHDAMYWYRQDPGQGLRLIYYSQIVNDFQKGDIAEGYSVSREKKESFPLTVTSAQKNPTAFYLCASTPREVLNSPLHFGNGTRLTVT.

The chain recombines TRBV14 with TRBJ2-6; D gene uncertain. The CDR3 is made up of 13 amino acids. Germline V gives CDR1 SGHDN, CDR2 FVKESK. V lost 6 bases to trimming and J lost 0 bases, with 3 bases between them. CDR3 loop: CASSFSGANVLTF. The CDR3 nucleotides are TGTGCCAGCAGTTTCTCTGGGGCCAACGTCCTGACTTTC.

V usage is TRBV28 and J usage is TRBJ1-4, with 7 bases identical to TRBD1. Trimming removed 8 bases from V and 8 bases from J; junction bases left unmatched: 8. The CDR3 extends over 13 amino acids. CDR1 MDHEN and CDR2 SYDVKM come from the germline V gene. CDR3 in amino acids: CASSMTGREKLFF. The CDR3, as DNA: TGTGCCAGCTCCATGACAGGGAGGGAAAAACTGTTTTTT. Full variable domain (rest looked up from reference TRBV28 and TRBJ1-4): DVKVTQSSRYLVKRTGEKVFLECVQDMDHENMFWYRQDPGLGLRLIYFSYDVKMKEKGDIPEGYSVSREKKERFSLILESASTNQTSMYLCASSMTGREKLFFGSGTQLSVL.

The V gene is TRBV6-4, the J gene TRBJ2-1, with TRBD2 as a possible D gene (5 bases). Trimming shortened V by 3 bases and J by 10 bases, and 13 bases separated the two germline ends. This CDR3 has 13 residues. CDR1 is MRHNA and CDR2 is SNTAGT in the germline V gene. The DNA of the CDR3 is TGTGCCAGCAGTGAAGCGGTAGTAGGCGAGCAGTTCTTC. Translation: CASSEAVVGEQFF.

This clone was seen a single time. CDR3 in amino acids: CASSLSGMNTGELFF. The CDR3, as DNA: TGTGCCAGCAGCTTGAGCGGGATGAACACCGGGGAGCTGTTTTTT. V is TRBV7-3 and J is TRBJ2-2; 7 bases are a match to TRBD2. CDR3 length: 15 residues. Trimming at V came to 3 bases and at J to 1 base, leaving 2 bases not matched to a gene. The germline V gene has CDR1 SGHTA and CDR2 FQGTGA.

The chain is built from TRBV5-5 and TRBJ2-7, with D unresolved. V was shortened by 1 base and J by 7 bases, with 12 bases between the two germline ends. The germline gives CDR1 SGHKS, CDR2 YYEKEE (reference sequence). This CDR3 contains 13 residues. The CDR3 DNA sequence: TGTGCCAGCAGCTTGTCGGGTGCCCTGGAGCAGTACTTC. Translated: CASSLSGALEQYF.

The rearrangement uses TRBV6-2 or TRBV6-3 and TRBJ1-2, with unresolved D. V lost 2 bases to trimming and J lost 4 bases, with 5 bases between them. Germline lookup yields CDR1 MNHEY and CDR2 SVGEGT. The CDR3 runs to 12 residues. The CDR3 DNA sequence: TGTGCCAGCAGTTACGGGCTCTATGGCTACACCTTC. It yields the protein CASSYGLYGYTF.

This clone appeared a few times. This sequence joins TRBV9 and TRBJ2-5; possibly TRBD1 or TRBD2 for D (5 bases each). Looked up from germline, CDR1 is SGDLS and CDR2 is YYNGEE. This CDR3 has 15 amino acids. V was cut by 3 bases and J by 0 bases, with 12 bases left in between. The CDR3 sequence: CASSAGQGYQETQYF. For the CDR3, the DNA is TGTGCCAGCAGCGCGGGGCAGGGTTACCAAGAGACCCAGTACTTC.

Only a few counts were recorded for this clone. CDR3 in amino acids: CASSFTPGVTYEQYF. The CDR3 nucleotides read TGCGCCAGCAGCTTCACTCCGGGGGTTACCTACGAGCAGTACTTC. J is TRBJ2-7 and V is TRBV5-1; D possibly corresponds to TRBD2 (6 bases). Germline V gene sequence: CDR1 SGHRS, CDR2 YFSETQ. The CDR3 length is 15 residues. Trimming cost V 2 bases and J 2 bases, with 14 bases left between them.

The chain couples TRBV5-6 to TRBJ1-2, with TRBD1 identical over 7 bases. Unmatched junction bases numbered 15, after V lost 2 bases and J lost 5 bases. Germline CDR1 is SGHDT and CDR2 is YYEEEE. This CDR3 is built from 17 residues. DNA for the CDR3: TGTGCCAGCAGCTTCCCCCCACCCACAGGGGCGAGGTATGGCTACACCTTC. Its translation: CASSFPPPTGARYGYTF.

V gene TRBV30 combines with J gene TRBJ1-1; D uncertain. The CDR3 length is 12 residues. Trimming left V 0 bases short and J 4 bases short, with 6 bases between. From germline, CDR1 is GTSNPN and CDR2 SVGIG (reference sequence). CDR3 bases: TGTGCCTGGAGTGTACTTCGCACTGAAGCTTTCTTT. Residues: CAWSVLRTEAFF.

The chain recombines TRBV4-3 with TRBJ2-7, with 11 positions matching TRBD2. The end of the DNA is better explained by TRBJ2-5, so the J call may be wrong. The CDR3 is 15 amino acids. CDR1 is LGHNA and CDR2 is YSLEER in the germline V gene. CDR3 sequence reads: CASSQDQGLAGTQYF. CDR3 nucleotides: TGCGCCAGCAGCCAAGATCAAGGACTAGCGGGGACCCAGTACTTC.

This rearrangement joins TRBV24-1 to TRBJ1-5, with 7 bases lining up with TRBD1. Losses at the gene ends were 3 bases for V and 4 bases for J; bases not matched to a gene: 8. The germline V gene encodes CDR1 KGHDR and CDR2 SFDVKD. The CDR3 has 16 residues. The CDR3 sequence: CATSDRTGARNQPQHF. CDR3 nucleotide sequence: TGTGCCACCAGTGATCGTACAGGGGCTAGGAATCAGCCCCAGCATTTT.

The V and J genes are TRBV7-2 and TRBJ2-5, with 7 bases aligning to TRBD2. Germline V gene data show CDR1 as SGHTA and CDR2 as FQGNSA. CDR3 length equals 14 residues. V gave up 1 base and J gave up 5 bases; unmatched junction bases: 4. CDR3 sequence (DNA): TGTGCCAGCAGCTTAGGACTAGCTTCGGAGACCCAGTACTTC. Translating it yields CASSLGLASETQYF.

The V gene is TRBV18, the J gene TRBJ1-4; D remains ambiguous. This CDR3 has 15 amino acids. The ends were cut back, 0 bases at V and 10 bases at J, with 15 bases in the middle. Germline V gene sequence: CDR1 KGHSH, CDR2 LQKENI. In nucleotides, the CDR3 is TGTGCCAGCTCACCACCGATAGGAAGTTCAGGAAAACTGTTTTTT. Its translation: CASSPPIGSSGKLFF.

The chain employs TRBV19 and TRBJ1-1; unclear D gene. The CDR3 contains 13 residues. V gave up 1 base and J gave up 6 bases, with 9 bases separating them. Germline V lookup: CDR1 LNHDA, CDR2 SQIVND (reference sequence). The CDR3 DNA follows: TGTGCCAGTAGTATAGCTTACGCGGCTGAAGCTTTCTTT. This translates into CASSIAYAAEAFF.

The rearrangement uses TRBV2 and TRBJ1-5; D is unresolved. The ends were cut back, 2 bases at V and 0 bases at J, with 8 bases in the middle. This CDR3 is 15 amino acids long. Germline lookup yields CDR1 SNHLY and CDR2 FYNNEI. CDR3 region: CASSENKYSNQPQHF. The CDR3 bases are TGTGCCAGCAGTGAAAACAAATATAGCAATCAGCCCCAGCATTTT.

This CDR3 is CASRTGASGEKLFF. In DNA, the CDR3 is TGTGCCAGTAGGACAGGGGCGTCTGGTGAAAAACTGTTTTTT. V is TRBV19 and J is TRBJ1-4; TRBD1 aligns across 8 bases. The CDR3 extends over 14 amino acids. Germline-derived CDR1 and CDR2 are LNHDA and SQIVND (reference sequence). J lost 7 bases, V lost 6 bases, and 7 bases had no gene match.